The sequence of this T cell receptor beta chain was determined in a study of high-grade serous ovarian cancer treatment subgroups. In its sample, this clone was seen a few times. Its antigen remains unidentified. This CDR3 comprises 13 residues. The junction had 3 bases not matched to a gene; V was cut back by 5 bases and J by 7 bases. Germline V gene data show CDR1 as SGHTA and CDR2 as FQGNSA. Tumor tissue was taken before any definitive surgery or chemotherapy was given. Overall study results and limits: Spatial context was lost because tumors were sequenced in bulk. Repertoire similarity ranged about 0.1 to 0.85 between tumors of one patient.

Assay used: immunoSEQ multiplex PCR; TCRdb lists only in-frame clones, some missing. The sample lists 35,000 to 45,000 clones, around 80% seen once, with over 3% in the top ten. This sequence originates from a human donor with high-grade serous ovarian cancer. Sequencing was carried out using tumor tissue. This rearrangement joins TRBV7-2 to TRBJ1-5; 9 positions agree with TRBD1. The CDR3 region has the DNA TGTGCCAGCAGCGGACAGGGGAACCAGCCCCAGCATTTT. Translated: CASSGQGNQPQHF. Full variable domain (remainder filled in from reference TRBV7-2 and TRBJ1-5): GAGVSQSPSNKVTEKGKDVELRCDPISGHTALYWYRQSLGQGLEFLIYFQGNSAPDKSGLPSDRFSAERTGGSVSTLTIQRTQQEDSAVYLCASSGQGNQPQHFGDGTRLSIL.